This TCR beta chain was recovered during a study of shared clonotypes between healthy human individuals. Findings and limits, study-wide: Represented diversity, genetic and exposure-history alike, was limited by few donors.

This CDR3 spans 18 amino acids. CDR1 SEHNR and CDR2 FQNEAQ come from the germline V gene (reference sequence). Trimming removed 7 bases from V and 2 bases from J; junction bases left unmatched: 14. The assay was immunoSEQ multiplex PCR, and TCRdb's table has in-frame clones only and misses some. The profile covers a few million clones, with approximately 93% appearing a single time and roughly 0.36% taken by the ten largest. In the case of this clone: Its antigen is unidentified.

This sequence joins TRBV7-9 and TRBJ1-5; 10 positions match TRBD1. Sequenced input: naive CD4+ T cells from PBMCs. Subset meaning: CD45RA+ positively selected. The TCR comes from a man between 18 and 29 years old in good health. Some clones in this sample may be carry-over from other donors' samples. CDR3 in DNA: TGTGCCAGCAACCTAAACGCACCCGGGACAGGGGGCAATCAGCCCCAGCATTTT. Its translation: CASNLNAPGTGGNQPQHF.